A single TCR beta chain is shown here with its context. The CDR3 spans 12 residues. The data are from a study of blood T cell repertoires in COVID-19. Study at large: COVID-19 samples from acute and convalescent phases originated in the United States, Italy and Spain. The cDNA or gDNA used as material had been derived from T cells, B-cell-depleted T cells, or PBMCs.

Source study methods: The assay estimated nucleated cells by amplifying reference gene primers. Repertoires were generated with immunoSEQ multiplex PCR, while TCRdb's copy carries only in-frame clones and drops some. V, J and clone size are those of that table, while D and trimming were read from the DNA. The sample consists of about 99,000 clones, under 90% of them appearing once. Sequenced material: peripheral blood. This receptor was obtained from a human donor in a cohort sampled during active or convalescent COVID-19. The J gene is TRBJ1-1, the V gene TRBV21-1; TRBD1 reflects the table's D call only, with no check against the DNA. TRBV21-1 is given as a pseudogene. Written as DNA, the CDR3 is TGTGCCAGCAGCAAAGTGGCCACTGAAGCTTTCTTT. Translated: CASSKVATEAFF.